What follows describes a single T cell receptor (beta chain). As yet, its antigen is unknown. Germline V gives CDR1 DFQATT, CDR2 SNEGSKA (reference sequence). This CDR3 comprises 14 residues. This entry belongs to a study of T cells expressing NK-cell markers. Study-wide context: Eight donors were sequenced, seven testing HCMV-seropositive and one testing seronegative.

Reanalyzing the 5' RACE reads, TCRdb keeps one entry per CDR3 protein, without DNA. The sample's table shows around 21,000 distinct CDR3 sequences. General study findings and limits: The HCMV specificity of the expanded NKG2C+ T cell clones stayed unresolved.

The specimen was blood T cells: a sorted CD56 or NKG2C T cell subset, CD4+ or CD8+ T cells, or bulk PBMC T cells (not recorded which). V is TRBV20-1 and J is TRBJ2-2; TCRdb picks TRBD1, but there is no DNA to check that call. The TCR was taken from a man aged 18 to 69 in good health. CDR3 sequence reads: CSAIRDGYTGELFF.